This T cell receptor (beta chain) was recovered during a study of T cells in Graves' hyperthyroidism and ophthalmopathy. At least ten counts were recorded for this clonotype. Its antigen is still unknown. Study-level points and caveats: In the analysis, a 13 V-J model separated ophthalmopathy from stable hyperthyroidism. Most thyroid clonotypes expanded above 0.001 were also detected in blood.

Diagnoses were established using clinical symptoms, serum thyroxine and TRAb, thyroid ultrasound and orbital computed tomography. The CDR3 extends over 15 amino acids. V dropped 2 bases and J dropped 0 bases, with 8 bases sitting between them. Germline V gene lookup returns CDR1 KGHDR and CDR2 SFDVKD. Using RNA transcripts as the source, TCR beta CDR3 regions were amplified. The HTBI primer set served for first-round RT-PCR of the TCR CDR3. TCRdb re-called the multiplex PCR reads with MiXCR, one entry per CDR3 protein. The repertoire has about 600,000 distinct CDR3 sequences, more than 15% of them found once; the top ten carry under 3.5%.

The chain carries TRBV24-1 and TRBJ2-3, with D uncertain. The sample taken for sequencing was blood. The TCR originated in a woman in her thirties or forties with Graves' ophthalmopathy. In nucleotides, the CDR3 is TGTGCCACCAGTGATTCCAAAACTAGCACAGATACGCAGTATTTT. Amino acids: CATSDSKTSTDTQYF.